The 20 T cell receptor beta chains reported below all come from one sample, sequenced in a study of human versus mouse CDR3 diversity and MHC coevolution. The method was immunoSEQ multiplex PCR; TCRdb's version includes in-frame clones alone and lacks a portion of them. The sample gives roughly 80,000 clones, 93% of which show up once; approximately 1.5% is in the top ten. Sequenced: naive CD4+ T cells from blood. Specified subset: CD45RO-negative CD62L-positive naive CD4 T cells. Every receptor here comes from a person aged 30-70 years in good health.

The CDR3 bases are TGTGCCAGCAGCCCGACAGGGGCCTCCTCCTACGAGCAGTACTTC. Encoded protein: CASSPTGASSYEQYF. V and J are TRBV7-2 and TRBJ2-7; 8 nucleotides match TRBD1. CDR3 length: 15 residues. V was pared by 5 bases and J by 0 bases, with 6 bases of the junction left unmatched. Germline assignment: CDR1 SGHTA and CDR2 FQGNSA.

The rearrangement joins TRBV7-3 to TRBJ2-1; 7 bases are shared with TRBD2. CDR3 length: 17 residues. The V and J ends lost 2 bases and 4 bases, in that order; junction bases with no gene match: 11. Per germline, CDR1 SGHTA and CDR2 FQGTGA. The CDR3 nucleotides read TGTGCCAGCAGCTTAGTATTGTGGGGGGGGTATTACAATGAGCAGTTCTTC. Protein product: CASSLVLWGGYYNEQFF.

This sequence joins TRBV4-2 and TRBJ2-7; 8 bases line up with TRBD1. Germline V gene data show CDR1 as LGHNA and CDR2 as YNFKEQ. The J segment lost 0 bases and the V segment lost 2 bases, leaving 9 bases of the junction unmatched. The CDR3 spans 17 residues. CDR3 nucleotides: TGTGCCAGCAGCCAACAGACAGGGGCCCTTAGCTCCTACGAGCAGTACTTC. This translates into CASSQQTGALSSYEQYF.

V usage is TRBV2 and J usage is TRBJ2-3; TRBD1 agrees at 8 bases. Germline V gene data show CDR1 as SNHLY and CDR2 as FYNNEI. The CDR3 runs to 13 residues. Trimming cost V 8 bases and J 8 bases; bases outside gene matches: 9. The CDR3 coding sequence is TGTGCCAGCGGTTTGGACAGGGCGCCTACGCAGTATTTT. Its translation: CASGLDRAPTQYF.

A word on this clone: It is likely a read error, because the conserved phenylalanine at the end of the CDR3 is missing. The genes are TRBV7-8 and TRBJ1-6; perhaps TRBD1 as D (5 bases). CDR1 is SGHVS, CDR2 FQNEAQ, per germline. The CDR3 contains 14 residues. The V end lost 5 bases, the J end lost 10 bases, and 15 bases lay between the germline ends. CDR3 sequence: CASSPRQRGSPLHL. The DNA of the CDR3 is TGTGCCAGCAGCCCCCGACAGAGAGGCTCACCCCTCCACCTT.

CDR3 coding DNA: TGTGCCTGGGGGGCCCTTGAGGCAATGCTAGAAGCTTTCTTT. Its translation is CAWGALEAMLEAFF. The V gene is TRBV30, the J gene TRBJ1-1, with TRBD1 as a possible D gene (5 bases). The CDR3 totals 14 residues. Between the trimmed V and J ends, which lost 5 bases and 8 bases, there was a span of 21 bases. Germline CDR1 reads GTSNPN; CDR2 reads SVGIG (reference sequence).

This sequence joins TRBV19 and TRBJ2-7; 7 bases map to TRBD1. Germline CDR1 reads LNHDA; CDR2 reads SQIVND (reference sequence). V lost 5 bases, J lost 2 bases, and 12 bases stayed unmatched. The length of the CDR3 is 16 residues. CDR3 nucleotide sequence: TGTGCCAGTAGTTCGCGAGGGGGACAGAAGACCTACGAGCAGTACTTC. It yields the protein CASSSRGGQKTYEQYF. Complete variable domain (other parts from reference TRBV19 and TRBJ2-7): DGGITQSPKYLFRKEGQNVTLSCEQNLNHDAMYWYRQDPGQGLRLIYYSQIVNDFQKGDIAEGYSVSREKKESFPLTVTSAQKNPTAFYLCASSSRGGQKTYEQYFGPGTRLTVT.

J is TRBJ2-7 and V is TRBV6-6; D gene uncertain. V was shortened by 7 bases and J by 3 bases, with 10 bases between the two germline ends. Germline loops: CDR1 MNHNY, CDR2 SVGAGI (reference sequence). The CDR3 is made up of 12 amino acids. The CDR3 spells CASTRDIYEQYF. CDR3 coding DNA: TGTGCCAGCACCAGAGACATCTACGAGCAGTACTTC.

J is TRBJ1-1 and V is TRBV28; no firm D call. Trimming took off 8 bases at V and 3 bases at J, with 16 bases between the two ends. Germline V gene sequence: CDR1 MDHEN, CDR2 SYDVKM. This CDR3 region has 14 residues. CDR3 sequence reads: CASCTNAGYTEAFF. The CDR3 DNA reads TGTGCCAGCTGCACAAACGCGGGGTACACTGAAGCTTTCTTT.

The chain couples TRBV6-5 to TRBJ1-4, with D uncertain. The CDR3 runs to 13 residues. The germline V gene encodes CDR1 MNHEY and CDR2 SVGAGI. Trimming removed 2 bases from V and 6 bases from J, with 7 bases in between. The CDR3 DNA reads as TGTGCCAGCAGTTACAGGAGGGATGAAAAACTGTTTTTT. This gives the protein CASSYRRDEKLFF.

The CDR3 DNA reads TGTGCCAGCAGCTCGGGTCCCGTGTATGGCTACACCTTC. Residues: CASSSGPVYGYTF. The chain links TRBV7-3 to TRBJ1-2, with no clear D. Trimming left V 4 bases short and J 5 bases short, with 11 bases between. Germline V gene lookup returns CDR1 SGHTA and CDR2 FQGTGA. The CDR3 extends over 13 amino acids.

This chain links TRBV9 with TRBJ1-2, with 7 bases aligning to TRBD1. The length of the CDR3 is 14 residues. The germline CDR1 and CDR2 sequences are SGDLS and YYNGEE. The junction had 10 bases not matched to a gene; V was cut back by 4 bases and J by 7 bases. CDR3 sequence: CASSSRDSPRGYTF. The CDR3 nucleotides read TGTGCCAGCAGCTCACGGGACAGCCCTCGTGGCTACACCTTC.

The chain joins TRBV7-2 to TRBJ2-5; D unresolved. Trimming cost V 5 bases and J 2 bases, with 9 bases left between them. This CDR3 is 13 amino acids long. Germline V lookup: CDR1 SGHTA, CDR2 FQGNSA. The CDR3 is CASSTDRQETQYF. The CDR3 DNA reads TGTGCCAGCAGCACTGATCGTCAAGAGACCCAGTACTTC.

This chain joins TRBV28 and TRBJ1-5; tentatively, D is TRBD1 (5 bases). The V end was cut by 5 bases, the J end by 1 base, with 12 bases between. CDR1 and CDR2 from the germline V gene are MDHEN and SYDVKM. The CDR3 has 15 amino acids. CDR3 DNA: TGTGCCAGCAGTCCCGGGGGGACCAGCAATCAGCCCCAGCATTTT. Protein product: CASSPGGTSNQPQHF.

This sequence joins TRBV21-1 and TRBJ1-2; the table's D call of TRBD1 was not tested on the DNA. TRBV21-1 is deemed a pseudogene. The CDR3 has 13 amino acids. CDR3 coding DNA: TGTGCCAGCATCATAGGGGATCCCTATGGCTACACCTTC. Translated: CASIIGDPYGYTF.

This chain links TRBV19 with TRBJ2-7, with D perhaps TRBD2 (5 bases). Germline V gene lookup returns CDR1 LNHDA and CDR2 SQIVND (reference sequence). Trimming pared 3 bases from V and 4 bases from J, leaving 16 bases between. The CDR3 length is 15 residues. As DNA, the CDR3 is TGTGCCAGTAGTATTGAGCCGTCGGGGATTTACGAGCAGTACTTC. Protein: CASSIEPSGIYEQYF.

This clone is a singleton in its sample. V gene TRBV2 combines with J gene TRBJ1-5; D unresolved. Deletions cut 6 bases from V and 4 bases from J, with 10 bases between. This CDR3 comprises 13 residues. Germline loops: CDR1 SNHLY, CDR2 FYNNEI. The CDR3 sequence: CASRVAQNQPQHF. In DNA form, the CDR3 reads TGTGCCAGCAGGGTAGCGCAGAATCAGCCCCAGCATTTT.

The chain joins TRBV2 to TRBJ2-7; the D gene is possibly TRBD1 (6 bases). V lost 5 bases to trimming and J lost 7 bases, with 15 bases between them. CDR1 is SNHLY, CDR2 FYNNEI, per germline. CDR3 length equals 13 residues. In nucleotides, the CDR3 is TGTGCCAGCAGTAGGGAACAGGGATATGAGCAGTACTTC. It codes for CASSREQGYEQYF.

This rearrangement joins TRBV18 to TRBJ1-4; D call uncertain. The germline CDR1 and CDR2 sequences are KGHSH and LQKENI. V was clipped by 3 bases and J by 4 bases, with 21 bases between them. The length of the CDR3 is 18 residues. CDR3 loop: CASSPTAFSRGNNEKLFF. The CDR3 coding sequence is TGTGCCAGCTCACCTACCGCGTTCTCTCGCGGAAATAATGAAAAACTGTTTTTT. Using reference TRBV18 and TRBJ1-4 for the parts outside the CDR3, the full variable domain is NAGVMQNPRHLVRRRGQEARLRCSPMKGHSHVYWYRQLPEEGLKFMVYLQKENIIDESGMPKERFSAEFPKEGPSILRIQQVVRGDSAAYFCASSPTAFSRGNNEKLFFGSGTQLSVL.

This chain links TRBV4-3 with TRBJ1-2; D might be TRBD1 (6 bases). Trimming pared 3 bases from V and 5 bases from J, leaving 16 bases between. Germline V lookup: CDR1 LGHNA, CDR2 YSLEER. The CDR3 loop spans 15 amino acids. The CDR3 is CASSQAAGAGYGYTF. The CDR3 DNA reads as TGCGCCAGCAGCCAGGCCGCGGGGGCAGGTTATGGCTACACCTTC.